This T cell receptor (beta chain) came from a study of blood T cell repertoires in COVID-19. Study context: COVID-19 samples, acute and convalescent, were from the United States, Italy and Spain. In each case, the material was cDNA or gDNA derived from T cells, B-cell-depleted T cells, or PBMCs.

Per the authors' pipeline: Nucleated cell counts were estimated from reference gene primer amplification. Here immunoSEQ multiplex PCR was the method, and the copy in TCRdb shows in-frame clones only, minus some. V and J calls and clone size are those listed in that table; D and trimming were worked out from the DNA. The data hold roughly 340,000 clones, with 75% to 90% observed a single time. Cohort 3 recovered donors had two negative PCRs, clearance, or symptom resolution. The CDR3 covers 16 residues. From germline, CDR1 is SGHNT and CDR2 YYREEE (reference sequence). Trimming cost V 4 bases and J 10 bases; bases outside gene matches: 8.

This sequence originates from a man between 18 and 35 years old who had recovered from COVID-19. The material sequenced was PBMCs or T cells enriched from blood (not recorded which). The chain employs TRBV5-4 and TRBJ2-1; 16 nucleotides agree with TRBD2. The CDR3 DNA reads as TGTGCCAGCAGCAGAGAGGGACTAGCGGGGGGGAGAGAGCAGTTCTTC. Amino acid sequence: CASSREGLAGGREQFF.